Sequencing of this T cell receptor beta chain was carried out in a study of glioma-infiltrating T cells. General study findings and limits: Tissue-blood divergence was below expectation in non-neoplastic patients, above in gliomas.

This clonotype was counted at least ten times. The antigen is unknown. Amplification of TCR alpha and beta CDR3 regions from RNA used iRepertoire nested multiplex PCR. Tissue mRNA or PBMC total RNA, roughly 85-450 ng, went into one-step reverse transcription and amplification. TCRdb ran MiXCR on the multiplex PCR reads and lists one entry per CDR3 protein. The repertoire holds over 70,000 distinct CDR3 sequences, with about 23% as singletons. The TCR comes from a human donor with low-grade glioma or glioblastoma, undergoing nonglioma brain surgery, or in good health (not recorded which). Sequencing input: glioma tissue, nonneoplastic brain tissue, or PBMCs (not recorded which).

In nucleotides, the CDR3 is TGTGCCAGCGGCGGGACAGGGTGGGGGAATGAGCAGTTCTTC. It encodes CASGGTGWGNEQFF. The rearrangement joins TRBV27 to TRBJ2-1, with TRBD1 identical over 9 bases. After removal of 8 bases from V and 7 bases from J, the junction contained 9 bases not matched to a gene. The CDR3 loop spans 14 amino acids. Germline V gives CDR1 MNHEY, CDR2 SMNVEV (reference sequence).